This entry describes one T cell receptor (beta chain). The sample comes from a study of blood T cell repertoires in COVID-19. Across the whole study: PBMCs, B-cell-depleted T cells, or T cells were the source of the cDNA or gDNA that made up the material.

Generated by immunoSEQ multiplex PCR, the TCRdb table keeps only in-frame clones and is missing some. In the table there are more than 200,000 clones, 80% of which are singletons. CDR1 and CDR2 from the germline V gene are MNHNS and SASEGT. Between the trimmed V and J ends, which lost 3 bases and 0 bases, there was a span of 11 bases. CDR3 size: 15 residues. Participants were placed into cohorts based on the clinical history they reported. The chain has TRBV6-1 and TRBJ1-1; possible D gene TRBD1, 5 bases. The specimen was PBMCs or T cells enriched from blood (not recorded which). The sequence came from a woman in her 40s with acute COVID-19. CDR3 nucleotide sequence: TGTGCCAGCAGTGATGGGGCGGCAGTGAACACTGAAGCTTTCTTT. Protein product: CASSDGAAVNTEAFF.